These T cell receptor beta chains were read from a single sample in a study of blood T cell repertoires in COVID-19. TCRdb keeps only in-frame clones here, not all; method: immunoSEQ multiplex PCR. The data show around 100,000 clones, roughly nine tenths seen once. Sequenced: peripheral blood. The receptors stem from a man aged 45-65 years with acute or convalescent COVID-19. Both conserved end residues are trimmed from each CDR3. The order of the fields is V gene, CDR3 length, J gene, CDR3 protein.

>TRBV5-4|12|TRBJ2-7
ASSFGTGLYEQY
>TRBV18|12|TRBJ2-7
ASSPSTAVVEQY
>TRBV19|12|TRBJ1-4
ASSIRVGGEKLF
>TRBV19|13|TRBJ2-7
ASQFGASGGYEQY
>TRBV6-1|15|TRBJ2-4
ASSELRGGGTKNIQY
>TRBV6-5|11|TRBJ2-5
ASRSEAGETQY
>TRBV14|13|TRBJ2-5
ASSQIAGGSETQY
>TRBV5-1|13|TRBJ2-1
ASSLASGSYNEQF
>TRBV3-1/TRBV3-2|11|TRBJ2-7
ASSHEGVGEQY
>TRBV7-9|10|TRBJ2-1
ASSLDANEQF
>TRBV19|15|TRBJ1-4
ASSIGRGRSTNEKLF
>TRBV18|15|TRBJ2-1
ASSPSWPGQEDNEQF
>TRBV6-1|14|TRBJ2-3
ASSDPSGRGTDTQY
>TRBV19|11|TRBJ2-7
ASSNDRGLEQY
>TRBV6-5|13|TRBJ1-3
ASSPRRGFGNTIY